The clone carrying this T cell receptor (beta chain) was observed a single time. Repertoires were generated with immunoSEQ multiplex PCR, while TCRdb's copy carries only in-frame clones and drops some. The sample contains about 170,000 clones, 70% to 90% of which appear only once. This sample is part of a study of blood T cell repertoires in COVID-19. Looking at the study overall: Italy, Spain and the United States were the sources of the convalescent and acute COVID-19 samples. T cells, B-cell-depleted T cells, or PBMCs supplied cDNA or gDNA.

CDR3 length equals 13 residues. The V end was cut by 8 bases, the J end by 3 bases, with 11 bases between. The germline CDR1 and CDR2 sequences are SGHTA and FQGNSA. Seattle's enrolled individuals joined amid active infection and were then monitored longitudinally. The rearrangement uses TRBV7-2 and TRBJ2-1; no clear D gene. Sample: peripheral blood. This TCR derives from a woman of 80 years or more with COVID-19, enrolled during active disease. The CDR3 is CASSNSFYNEQFF. Here the CDR3 DNA reads TGTGCCAGCTCCAACAGCTTCTACAATGAGCAGTTCTTC.